This T cell receptor (beta chain) was captured in a study of identical twins. MiXCR, run by TCRdb on the 5' RACE reads, gives a single entry per CDR3 protein. Of more than 200,000 distinct CDR3 sequences listed, roughly an eighth are singletons. About this clonotype itself: The junction shows a germline mismatch at one end, possibly a read error.

Germline V gives CDR1 SEHNR, CDR2 FQNEAQ (reference sequence). CDR3 length: 13 amino acids. The receptor's source is a woman aged 18 to 35 in good health. The chain carries TRBV7-9 and TRBJ2-1, with 8 bases identical to TRBD2. The sequencing input was memory (CD45RO+) T cells sorted from blood. The chain's CDR3 is CASTPPSGGTPCF. The CDR3 DNA sequence: TGTGCCAGCACCCCGCCCAGCGGGGGAACCCCTTGCTTC. Filled out from reference TRBV7-9 and TRBJ2-1, the complete variable domain reads DTGVSQNPRHKITKRGQNVTFRCDPISEHNRLYWYRQTLGQGPEFLTYFQNEAQLEKSRLLSDRFSAERPKGSFSTLEIQRTEQGDSAMYLCASTPPSGGTPCFGPGTRLTVL.